The 4 T cell receptor beta chains presented below share a single source sample, sequenced in a study of blood T cells in healthy people across ages. PCR was performed a second time for about 6 to 12 cycles using a sample-barcoded 5' primer and a J-beta primer mix. One entry per CDR3 protein, called by TCRdb with MiXCR from the 5' RACE reads. The sample yields around 1,700,000 distinct CDR3 sequences, approximately 28% seen once. Sequencing was done on a sample of blood. These receptors originate from a woman aged 25 to 39 in good health.

This clonotype has only a few counts. V usage is TRBV6-1 and J usage is TRBJ2-2; TRBD1 might be the D (5 bases). The length of the CDR3 is 16 residues. With 3 bases removed from V and 4 bases from J, the gap between germline ends came to 15 bases. Germline-derived CDR1 and CDR2 are MNHNS and SASEGT. CDR3 in DNA: TGTGCCAGCAGTGACCAGACAGAAAGGCTCACCGGGGAGCTGTTTTTT. Its protein is CASSDQTERLTGELFF.

The chain recombines TRBV24-1 with TRBJ2-3, with 9 bases lining up with TRBD1. The V gene end was trimmed by 2 bases and the J gene end by 6 bases; junction bases not matched to a gene: 11. Germline CDR1 KGHDR, CDR2 SFDVKD. This CDR3 region has 17 residues. CDR3 DNA: TGTGCCACCAGTGATTCAACCTATGACAGGGGGATCGATACGCAGTATTTT. Residues: CATSDSTYDRGIDTQYF.

CDR3 sequence (DNA): TGCAGCGGGACAGGGTTAGGTCAGCCCCAGCATTTT. Its translation: CSGTGLGQPQHF. The V and J genes are TRBV29-1 and TRBJ1-5; 8 nucleotides line up with TRBD1. Germline-derived CDR1 and CDR2 are SQVTM and ANQGSEA. Unmatched junction bases numbered 5, after V lost 7 bases and J lost 6 bases. The CDR3 length is 12 residues.

As for this clonotype: This could be a read error, since a much larger clone is one nucleotide away. The chain employs TRBV20-1 and TRBJ1-2, with 7 positions matching TRBD1. V shed 4 bases, J shed 3 bases, and the junction held 14 bases outside the gene matches. Germline CDR1 is DFQATT and CDR2 is SNEGSKA (reference sequence). CDR3 size: 16 residues. CDR3 loop: CSAKGISAGGYYGYTF. Here the CDR3 DNA reads TGCAGTGCTAAAGGAATATCTGCAGGGGGGTACTATGGCTACACCTTC.